This T cell receptor (beta chain) was recovered during a study of CD8+ T cells in alopecia areata. Study summary: In an open-label trial, patients got 5 to 10 mg tofacitinib twice daily.

Study conclusions and caveats: Scalp specimens additionally yield sequences from normal skin's resident alphabeta T cells.

After isolation, RNA underwent reverse transcription to generate cDNA as the sequencing template. The method was immunoSEQ multiplex PCR; TCRdb's version includes in-frame clones alone and lacks a portion of them. The sample consists of some 150,000 clones, 67% of them appearing once. Germline lookup yields CDR1 SNHLY and CDR2 FYNNEI. Trimming pared 0 bases from V and 4 bases from J, leaving 12 bases between. This CDR3 region has 15 residues. Concerning this clone: Its antigen remains unidentified.

The chain recombines TRBV2 with TRBJ1-2, with D possibly matching TRBD1 (5 bases). The sequence derives from a human donor with alopecia areata. The sequencing used CD8+ T cells sorted from blood, collected at week 0. The CDR3 sequence: CASSEAFYGAYGYTF. The CDR3 nucleotides are TGTGCCAGCAGTGAAGCCTTCTACGGGGCCTATGGCTACACCTTC.